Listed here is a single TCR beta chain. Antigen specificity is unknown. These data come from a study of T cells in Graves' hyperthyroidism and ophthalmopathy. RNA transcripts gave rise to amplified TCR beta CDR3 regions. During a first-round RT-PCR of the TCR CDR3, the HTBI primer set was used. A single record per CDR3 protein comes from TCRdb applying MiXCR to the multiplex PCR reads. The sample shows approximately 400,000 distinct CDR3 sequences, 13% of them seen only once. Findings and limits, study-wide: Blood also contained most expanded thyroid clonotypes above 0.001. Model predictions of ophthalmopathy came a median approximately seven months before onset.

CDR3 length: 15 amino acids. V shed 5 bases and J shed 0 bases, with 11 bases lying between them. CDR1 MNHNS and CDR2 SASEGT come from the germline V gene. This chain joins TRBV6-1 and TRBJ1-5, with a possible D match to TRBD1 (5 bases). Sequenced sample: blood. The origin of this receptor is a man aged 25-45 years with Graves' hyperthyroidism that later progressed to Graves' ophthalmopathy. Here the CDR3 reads CASSPGRGSNQPQHF. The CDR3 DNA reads TGTGCCAGCAGTCCCGGGAGGGGTAGCAATCAGCCCCAGCATTTT.